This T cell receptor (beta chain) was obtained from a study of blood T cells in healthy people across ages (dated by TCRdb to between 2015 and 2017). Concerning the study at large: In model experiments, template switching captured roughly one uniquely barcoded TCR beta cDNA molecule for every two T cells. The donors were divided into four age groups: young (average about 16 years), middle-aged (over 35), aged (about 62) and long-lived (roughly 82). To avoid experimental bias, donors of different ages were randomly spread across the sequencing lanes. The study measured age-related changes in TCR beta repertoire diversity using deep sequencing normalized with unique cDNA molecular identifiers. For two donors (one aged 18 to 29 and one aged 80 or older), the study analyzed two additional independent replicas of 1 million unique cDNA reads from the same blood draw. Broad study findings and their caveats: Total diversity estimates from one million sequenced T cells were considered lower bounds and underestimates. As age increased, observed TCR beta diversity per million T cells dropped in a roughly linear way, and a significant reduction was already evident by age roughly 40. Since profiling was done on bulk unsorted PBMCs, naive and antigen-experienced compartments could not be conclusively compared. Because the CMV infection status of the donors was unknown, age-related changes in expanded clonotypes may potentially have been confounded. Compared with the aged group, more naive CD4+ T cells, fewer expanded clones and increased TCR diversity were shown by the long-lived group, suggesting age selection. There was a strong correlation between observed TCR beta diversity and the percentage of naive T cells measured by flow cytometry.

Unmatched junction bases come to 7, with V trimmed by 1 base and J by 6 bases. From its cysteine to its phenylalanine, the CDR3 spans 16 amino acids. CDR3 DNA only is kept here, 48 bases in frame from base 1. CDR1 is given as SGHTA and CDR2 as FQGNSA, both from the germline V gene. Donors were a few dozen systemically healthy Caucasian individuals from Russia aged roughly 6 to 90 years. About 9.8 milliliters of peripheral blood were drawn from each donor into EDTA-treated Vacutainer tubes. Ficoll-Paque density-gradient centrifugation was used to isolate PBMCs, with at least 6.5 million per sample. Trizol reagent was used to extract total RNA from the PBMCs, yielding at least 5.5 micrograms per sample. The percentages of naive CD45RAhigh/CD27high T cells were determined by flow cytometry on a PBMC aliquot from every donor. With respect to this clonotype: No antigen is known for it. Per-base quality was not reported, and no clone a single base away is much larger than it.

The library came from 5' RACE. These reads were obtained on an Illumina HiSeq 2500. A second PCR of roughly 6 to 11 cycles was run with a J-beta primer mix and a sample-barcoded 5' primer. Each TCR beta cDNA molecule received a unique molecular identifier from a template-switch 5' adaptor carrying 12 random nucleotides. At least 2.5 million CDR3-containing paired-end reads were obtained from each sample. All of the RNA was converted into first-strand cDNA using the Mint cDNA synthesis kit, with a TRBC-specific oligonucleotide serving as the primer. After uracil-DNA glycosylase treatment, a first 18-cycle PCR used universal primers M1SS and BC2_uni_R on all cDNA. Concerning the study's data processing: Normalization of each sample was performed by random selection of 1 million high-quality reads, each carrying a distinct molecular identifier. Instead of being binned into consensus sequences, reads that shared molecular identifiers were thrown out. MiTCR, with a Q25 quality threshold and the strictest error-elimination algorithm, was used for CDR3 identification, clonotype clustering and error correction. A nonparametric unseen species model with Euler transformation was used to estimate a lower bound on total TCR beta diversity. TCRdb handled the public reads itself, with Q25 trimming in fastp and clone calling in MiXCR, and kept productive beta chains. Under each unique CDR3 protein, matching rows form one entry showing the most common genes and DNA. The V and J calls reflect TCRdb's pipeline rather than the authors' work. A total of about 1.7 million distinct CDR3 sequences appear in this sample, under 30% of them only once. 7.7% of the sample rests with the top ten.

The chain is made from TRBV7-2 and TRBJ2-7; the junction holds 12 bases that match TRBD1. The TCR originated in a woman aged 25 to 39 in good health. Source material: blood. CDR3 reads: CASSLGIGTGGSEQYF. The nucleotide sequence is TGTGCCAGCAGCTTAGGTATTGGGACAGGGGGCAGCGAGCAGTACTTC.